The 25 T cell receptor beta chains in this list originate from one sample, sequenced in a study of blood T cell repertoires in COVID-19. Sequencing used immunoSEQ multiplex PCR; TCRdb keeps in-frame clones, though not all of them. This table holds more than 100,000 clones, around 87% found once. Source material: peripheral blood. These receptors came from a woman aged 55-75 years with acute or convalescent COVID-19.

The CDR3 sequence: CASSTPTSGTTNTGELFF. The DNA for the CDR3 is TGTGCCAGTAGTACGCCGACTAGCGGGACTACCAACACCGGGGAGCTGTTTTTT. The rearrangement joins TRBV19 to TRBJ2-2; 11 bases fit TRBD2. The CDR3 sequence is 18 residues long. The V and J ends lost 4 bases and 2 bases, in that order; junction bases with no gene match: 9. Germline V lookup: CDR1 LNHDA, CDR2 SQIVND (reference sequence).

This clone was seen more than once but under ten times. The rearrangement links TRBV10-3 to TRBJ1-5; D perhaps matches TRBD1 (5 bases). Germline loops: CDR1 ENHRY, CDR2 SYGVKD. Trimming shortened V by 6 bases and J by 0 bases, and 12 bases separated the two germline ends. There are 15 residues in the CDR3. The CDR3 region is CAISQGDHSNQPQHF. In DNA, the CDR3 is TGTGCCATCAGCCAAGGGGATCATAGCAATCAGCCCCAGCATTTT.

This clone was counted a single time. The CDR3 spells CATKPDGQGAYEQYF. The CDR3 DNA sequence: TGTGCCACCAAACCAGACGGACAGGGGGCCTACGAGCAGTACTTC. The chain couples TRBV10-3 to TRBJ2-7; 10 nucleotides line up with TRBD1. This CDR3 is 15 amino acids long. With 10 bases clipped from V and 2 bases from J, the junction kept 11 bases outside the gene matches. Looked up from germline, CDR1 is ENHRY and CDR2 is SYGVKD.

The rearrangement joins TRBV6-5 to TRBJ1-2; possibly TRBD1 for D (5 bases). With 5 bases removed from V and 3 bases from J, the gap between germline ends came to 7 bases. CDR1 and CDR2 (germline): MNHEY, SVGAGI. This CDR3 has 12 amino acids. CDR3 sequence (DNA): TGTGCCAGCAGTAAGACAGACTATGGCTACACCTTC. It specifies CASSKTDYGYTF.

The chain combines TRBV7-2 with TRBJ1-5, with D uncertain. V gave up 4 bases and J gave up 0 bases, with 10 bases separating them. Germline loops: CDR1 SGHTA, CDR2 FQGNSA. The CDR3 consists of 15 residues. The CDR3 is CASSSGANSNQPQHF. CDR3 sequence (DNA): TGTGCCAGCAGCTCAGGCGCGAATAGCAATCAGCCCCAGCATTTT.

This rearrangement joins TRBV9 to TRBJ2-5, with 10 bases identical to TRBD2. The V gene's germline CDR1 is SGDLS and CDR2 YYNGEE. The CDR3 is 16 residues long. J gave up 2 bases and V 0 bases, and 4 bases lay outside the gene matches. The CDR3: CASSVAALAGQETQYF. In DNA form, the CDR3 reads TGTGCCAGCAGCGTAGCGGCACTAGCGGGGCAAGAGACCCAGTACTTC.

V is TRBV10-2 and J is TRBJ2-7; no firm D call. The germline CDR1 and CDR2 sequences are WSHSY and SAAADI. The CDR3 covers 13 residues. The ends were cut back, 0 bases at V and 2 bases at J, with 5 bases in the middle. The CDR3 bases are TGCGCCAGCAGTGAGTCGACAACCTACGAGCAGTACGTC. This sequence encodes CASSESTTYEQYV.

The chain carries TRBV6-2 or TRBV6-3 and TRBJ1-1; 12 positions match TRBD1. In germline, CDR1 is MNHEY, CDR2 SVGEGT. The CDR3 extends over 14 amino acids. Germline trimming cut 6 bases from V and 9 bases from J; bases unmatched to any gene: 8. Here the CDR3 reads CASSNRGQGAQAFF. As DNA, the CDR3 is TGTGCCAGCAGCAACAGGGGACAGGGGGCCCAAGCTTTCTTT.

This chain uses TRBV19 with TRBJ2-5; 9 bases are shared with TRBD1. Germline V gene data show CDR1 as LNHDA and CDR2 as SQIVND (reference sequence). The V gene end was trimmed by 2 bases and the J gene end by 5 bases; junction bases not matched to a gene: 15. This CDR3 region has 18 residues. The CDR3 DNA follows: TGTGCCAGTAGTATACGCGCCGGGACAGGGAGCCGACGGGAGACCCAGTACTTC. Translated, it gives CASSIRAGTGSRRETQYF.

The chain joins TRBV5-1 to TRBJ1-5; D is undetermined. Germline-derived CDR1 and CDR2 are SGHRS and YFSETQ. V shed 4 bases and J shed 6 bases, with 17 bases lying between them. The CDR3 runs 15 residues. The CDR3, as DNA: TGCGCCAGCAGCCCCTCCGGCAACAGCGGTCAGCCCCAGCATTTT. It encodes CASSPSGNSGQPQHF.

The chain uses TRBV29-1 and TRBJ2-1; TRBD2 matches at 10 bases. Germline CDR1 SQVTM, CDR2 ANQGSEA. The CDR3 is made up of 13 amino acids. V lost 6 bases and J lost 8; bases outside the gene matches: 7. Here the CDR3 DNA reads TGCAGCGTAAGCGGGAGGGCCGTGTATGAGCAGTTCTTC. Protein sequence: CSVSGRAVYEQFF.

The V and J genes are TRBV3-1 (or the pseudogene TRBV3-2) and TRBJ2-2, with 8 bases fitting TRBD1. The V segment lost 4 bases and the J segment 5 bases; nucleotides outside the gene matches: 6. Looked up from germline, CDR1 is LGHDT and CDR2 is YNNKEL (reference sequence). The CDR3 contains 15 residues. Written as DNA, the CDR3 is TGTGCCAGCAGCCTCCGGACAGGGTGGACCGGGGAGCTGTTTTTT. Translated, it gives CASSLRTGWTGELFF.

This clone was found a few times. The CDR3 protein is CASSLVGGGSSYNSPLHF. Here the CDR3 DNA reads TGTGCCAGCAGTTTAGTAGGGGGGGGCAGCTCCTATAATTCACCCCTCCACTTT. V gene TRBV27 combines with J gene TRBJ1-6, with a tentative D call TRBD1 (6 bases). The CDR3 is 18 amino acids. Trimming removed 2 bases at V and 0 bases at J, with 14 bases between. The germline V gene encodes CDR1 MNHEY and CDR2 SMNVEV (reference sequence).

The gene calls are TRBV27 and TRBJ1-2, with 7 bases aligning to TRBD1. Germline V gene sequence: CDR1 MNHEY, CDR2 SMNVEV (reference sequence). The J segment lost 6 bases and the V segment lost 8 bases, leaving 6 bases of the junction unmatched. This CDR3 comprises 12 residues. CDR3 loop: CASRGGRDGYTF. DNA for the CDR3: TGTGCCAGCCGAGGGGGCCGGGATGGCTACACCTTC.

This chain connects TRBV6-6 to TRBJ1-2, with 9 bases fitting TRBD1. The CDR3 sequence is 14 residues long. V shed 5 bases, J shed 8 bases, and the junction held 9 bases outside the gene matches. CDR1 and CDR2 from the germline V gene are MNHNY and SVGAGI (reference sequence). The CDR3 DNA follows: TGTGCCAGCAGTGGGAGTAAGACAGGGGGAGGCTACACCTTC. Residues: CASSGSKTGGGYTF.

The genes are TRBV5-1 and TRBJ1-4; D is ambiguous. The CDR3 sequence is 16 residues long. CDR1 and CDR2 (germline): SGHRS, YFSETQ. V shed 0 bases and J shed 3 bases, with 12 bases lying between them. Here the CDR3 reads CASSLGGRLANEKLFF. The CDR3 nucleotides read TGCGCCAGCAGCTTGGGTGGCAGGCTTGCTAATGAAAAACTGTTTTTT.

This clone turned up a few times. The rearrangement joins TRBV7-8 to TRBJ2-3, with TRBD2 identical over 8 bases. Germline-derived CDR1 and CDR2 are SGHVS and FQNEAQ. The CDR3 sequence is 16 residues long. J gave up 4 bases and V 5 bases, and 11 bases lay outside the gene matches. The CDR3 DNA follows: TGTGCCAGCAGCCCCCGGTACGGGAGGGCCCCAGATACGCAGTATTTT. This translates into CASSPRYGRAPDTQYF.

This clone was observed a few times. Here the CDR3 DNA reads TGTGCCAGCAGTTTTTTCGCCCTTAGCTCCTACAATGAGCAGTTCTTC. Its translation: CASSFFALSSYNEQFF. The chain is built from TRBV6-5 and TRBJ2-1; D uncertain. Trimming cost V 4 bases and J 0 bases, with 13 bases left between them. Germline V gene data show CDR1 as MNHEY and CDR2 as SVGAGI. CDR3 size: 16 residues.

J is TRBJ1-5 and V is TRBV25-1, with D possibly matching TRBD1 (6 bases). V lost 6 bases and J lost 4, with 13 bases in between. The CDR3 runs 14 residues. Germline V gene lookup returns CDR1 MGHDK and CDR2 SYGVNS. The DNA for the CDR3 is TGTGCCAGCAGCCAGACAGGTCGGAATCAGCCCCAGCATTTT. It translates to CASSQTGRNQPQHF.

The rearrangement joins TRBV7-9 to TRBJ1-2; 10 bases are shared with TRBD1. CDR1 is SEHNR, CDR2 FQNEAQ, per germline (reference sequence). The CDR3 length is 14 residues. Unmatched junction bases numbered 6, after V lost 5 bases and J lost 6 bases. In DNA form, the CDR3 reads TGTGCCAGCAGCCCGGGACAGGGGAACAATGGCTACACCTTC. Residues: CASSPGQGNNGYTF.

The CDR3 protein is CASQLAGEWSGELFF. The CDR3 bases are TGTGCCAGCCAACTAGCGGGAGAATGGTCCGGGGAGCTGTTTTTT. This chain links TRBV2 with TRBJ2-2, with TRBD2 identical over 11 bases. V dropped 8 bases and J dropped 6; count of bases not matched to a gene: 8. Germline assignment: CDR1 SNHLY and CDR2 FYNNEI. The CDR3 sequence is 15 residues long.

This clone was picked up a small number of times. V and J are TRBV5-1 and TRBJ1-1, with 9 bases matching TRBD1. The V segment lost 0 bases and the J segment 4 bases; nucleotides outside the gene matches: 4. There are 15 residues in the CDR3. The germline CDR1 and CDR2 sequences are SGHRS and YFSETQ. The CDR3 loop reads CASSLARDRVTEAFF. CDR3 bases: TGCGCCAGCAGCTTGGCCAGGGACAGGGTCACTGAAGCTTTCTTT. The variable domain in full, completed from reference TRBV5-1 and TRBJ1-1, reads KAGVTQTPRYLIKTRGQQVTLSCSPISGHRSVSWYQQTPGQGLQFLFEYFSETQRNKGNFPGRFSGRQFSNSRSEMNVSTLELGDSALYLCASSLARDRVTEAFFGQGTRLTVV.

V usage is TRBV21-1 and J usage is TRBJ2-7; the DNA was not compared with TRBD2, the D call given in the table. TRBV21-1 is a documented pseudogene. The CDR3 has 15 amino acids. DNA for the CDR3: TGTGCCAGCAGCTGCCCTAGCGGGAGACCTTGCGAGCAGTACGTC. This translates into CASSCPSGRPCEQYV.

The chain combines TRBV5-1 with TRBJ2-3; tentatively, D is TRBD1 (5 bases). Germline CDR1 SGHRS, CDR2 YFSETQ. The CDR3 totals 15 residues. Trimming pared 0 bases from V and 0 bases from J, leaving 8 bases between. CDR3 protein: CASSLAGPSTDTQYF. The CDR3 nucleotides are TGCGCCAGCAGCTTGGCAGGGCCCAGCACAGATACGCAGTATTTT.

The V gene is TRBV18, the J gene TRBJ2-4; tentatively, D is TRBD1 (6 bases). From germline, CDR1 is KGHSH and CDR2 LQKENI. V dropped 0 bases and J dropped 4 bases, with 7 bases sitting between them. The CDR3 is made up of 14 amino acids. This CDR3 is CASSPPDSKNIQYF. The CDR3 DNA reads as TGTGCCAGCTCACCACCGGACAGTAAAAACATTCAGTACTTC.